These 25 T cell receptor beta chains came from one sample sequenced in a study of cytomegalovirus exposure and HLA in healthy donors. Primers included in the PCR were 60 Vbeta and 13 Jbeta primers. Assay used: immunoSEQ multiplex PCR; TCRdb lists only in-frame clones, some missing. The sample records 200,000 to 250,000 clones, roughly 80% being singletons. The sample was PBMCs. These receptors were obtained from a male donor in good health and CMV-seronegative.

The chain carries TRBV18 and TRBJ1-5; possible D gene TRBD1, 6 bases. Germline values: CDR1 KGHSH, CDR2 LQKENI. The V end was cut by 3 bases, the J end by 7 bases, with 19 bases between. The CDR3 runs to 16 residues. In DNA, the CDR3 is TGTGCCAGCTCACCGAAAGAACAGGGTTATGGGCAGCCCCAGCATTTT. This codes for CASSPKEQGYGQPQHF.

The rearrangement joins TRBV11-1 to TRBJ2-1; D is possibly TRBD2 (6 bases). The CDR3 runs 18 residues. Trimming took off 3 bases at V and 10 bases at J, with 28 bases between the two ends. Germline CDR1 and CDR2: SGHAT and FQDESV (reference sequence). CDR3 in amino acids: CASSFGWSTGAPNKEQFF. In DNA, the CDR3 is TGTGCCAGCAGCTTTGGTTGGTCCACGGGAGCGCCGAATAAGGAGCAGTTCTTC.

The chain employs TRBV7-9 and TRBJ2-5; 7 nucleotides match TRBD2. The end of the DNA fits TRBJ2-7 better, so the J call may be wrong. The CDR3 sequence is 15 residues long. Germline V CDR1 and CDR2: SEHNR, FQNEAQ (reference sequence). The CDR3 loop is CASSLAAGVTYEQYF. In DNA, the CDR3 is TGTGCCAGCAGCTTAGCGGCGGGGGTGACCTACGAGCAGTACTTC.

CDR3 sequence reads: CATSRDSYYAENEQFF. DNA of the CDR3: TGTGCCACCAGCAGAGATAGTTATTATGCCGAAAATGAGCAGTTCTTC. The rearrangement links TRBV15 to TRBJ2-1; D is uncertain. The CDR3 length is 16 residues. V shed 0 bases and J shed 7 bases, with 16 bases lying between them. Germline CDR1 and CDR2: LNHNV and YYDKDF (reference sequence).

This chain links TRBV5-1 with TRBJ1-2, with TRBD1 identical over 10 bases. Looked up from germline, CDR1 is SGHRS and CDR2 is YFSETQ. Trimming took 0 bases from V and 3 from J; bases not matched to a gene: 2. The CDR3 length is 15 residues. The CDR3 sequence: CASSLGGTGDYGYTF. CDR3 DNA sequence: TGCGCCAGCAGCTTGGGCGGGACAGGGGACTATGGCTACACCTTC.

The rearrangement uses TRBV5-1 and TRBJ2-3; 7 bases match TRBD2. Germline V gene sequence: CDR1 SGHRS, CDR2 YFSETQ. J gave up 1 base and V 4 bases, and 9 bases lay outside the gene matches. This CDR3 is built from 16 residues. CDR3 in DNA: TGCGCCAGCAGCCCTGGCGGGGGTTTGGGCACAGATACGCAGTATTTT. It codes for CASSPGGGLGTDTQYF.

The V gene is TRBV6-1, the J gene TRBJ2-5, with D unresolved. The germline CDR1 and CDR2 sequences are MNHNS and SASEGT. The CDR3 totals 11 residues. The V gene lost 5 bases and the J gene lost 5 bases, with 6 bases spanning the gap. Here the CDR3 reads CASSQRETQYF. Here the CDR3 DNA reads TGTGCCAGCAGTCAGAGGGAGACCCAGTACTTC.

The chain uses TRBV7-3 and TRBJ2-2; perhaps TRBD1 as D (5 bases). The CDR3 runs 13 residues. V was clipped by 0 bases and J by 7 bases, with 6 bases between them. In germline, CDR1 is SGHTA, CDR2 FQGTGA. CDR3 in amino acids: CASSLTTVGELFF. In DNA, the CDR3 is TGTGCCAGCAGCTTAACGACAGTCGGGGAGCTGTTTTTT.

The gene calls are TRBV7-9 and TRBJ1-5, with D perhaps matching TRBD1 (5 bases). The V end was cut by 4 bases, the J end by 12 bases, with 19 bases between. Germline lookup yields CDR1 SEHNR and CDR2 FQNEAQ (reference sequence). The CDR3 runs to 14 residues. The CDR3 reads CASSSPGVGVVQHF. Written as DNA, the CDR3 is TGTGCCAGCAGCTCCCCGGGGGTGGGGGTAGTCCAGCATTTT.

The CDR3 sequence is CASSGMRGQNTEAFF. CDR3 DNA sequence: TGTGCCAGCAGCGGGATGCGGGGGCAGAACACTGAAGCTTTCTTT. The rearrangement joins TRBV5-4 to TRBJ1-1, with a weak D call TRBD1 (6 bases). Germline loops: CDR1 SGHNT, CDR2 YYREEE (reference sequence). V shed 4 bases and J shed 1 base, with 14 bases lying between them. CDR3 size: 15 residues.

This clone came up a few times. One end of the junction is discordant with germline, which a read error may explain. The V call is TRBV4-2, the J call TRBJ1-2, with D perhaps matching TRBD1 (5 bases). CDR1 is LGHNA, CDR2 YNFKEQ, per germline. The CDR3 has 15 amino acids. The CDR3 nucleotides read TGTGCCAGCAGCCAAGATCTGGGGCTGACTTATGTCTACACCTTC. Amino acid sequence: CASSQDLGLTYVYTF.

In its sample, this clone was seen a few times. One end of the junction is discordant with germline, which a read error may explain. This CDR3 reads CSSSPGRTQGYGYTF. Here the CDR3 DNA reads TGTTCCAGCAGCCCCGGGAGGACTCAAGGCTATGGCTACACCTTC. The chain carries TRBV7-9 and TRBJ1-2; no clear D. The CDR3 contains 15 residues. Germline V gene data show CDR1 as SEHNR and CDR2 as FQNEAQ (reference sequence).

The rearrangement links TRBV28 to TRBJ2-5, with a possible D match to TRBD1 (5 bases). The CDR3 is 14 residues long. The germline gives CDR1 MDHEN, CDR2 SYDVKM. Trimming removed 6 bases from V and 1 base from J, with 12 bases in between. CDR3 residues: CASRTDRLQETQYF. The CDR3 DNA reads TGTGCCAGCAGAACCGACAGACTCCAAGAGACCCAGTACTTC.

CDR3 loop: CASSMDGQASSYEQYF. CDR3 DNA sequence: TGTGCCAGTAGTATGGACGGACAGGCTAGCTCCTACGAGCAGTACTTC. The J gene is TRBJ2-5, the V gene TRBV19; TRBD1 agrees at 7 bases. Judging by the DNA end, TRBJ2-7 fits better; the J call may be wrong. Germline lookup yields CDR1 LNHDA and CDR2 SQIVND (reference sequence). This CDR3 has 16 residues.

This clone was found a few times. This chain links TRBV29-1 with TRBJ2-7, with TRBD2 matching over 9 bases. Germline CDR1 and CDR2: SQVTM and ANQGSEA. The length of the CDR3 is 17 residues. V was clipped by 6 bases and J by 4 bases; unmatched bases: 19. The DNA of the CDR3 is TGCAGCGTGTGTTCGGCTAGCGGGACTTCATACCCATACGAGCAGTACTTC. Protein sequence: CSVCSASGTSYPYEQYF.

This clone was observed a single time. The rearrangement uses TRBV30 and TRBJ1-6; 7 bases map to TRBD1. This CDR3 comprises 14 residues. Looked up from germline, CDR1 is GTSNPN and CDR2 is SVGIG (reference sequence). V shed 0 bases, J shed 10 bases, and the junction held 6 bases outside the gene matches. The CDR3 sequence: CAWSVDRVISPLHF. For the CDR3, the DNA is TGTGCCTGGAGTGTAGACAGGGTCATCTCACCCCTCCACTTT.

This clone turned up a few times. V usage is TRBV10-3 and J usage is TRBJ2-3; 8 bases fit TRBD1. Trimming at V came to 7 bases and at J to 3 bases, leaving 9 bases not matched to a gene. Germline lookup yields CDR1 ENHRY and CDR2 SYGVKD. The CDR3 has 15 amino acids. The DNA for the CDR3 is TGTGCCATCACCAAGAACGACAGGGGAACAGATACGCAGTATTTT. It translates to CAITKNDRGTDTQYF.

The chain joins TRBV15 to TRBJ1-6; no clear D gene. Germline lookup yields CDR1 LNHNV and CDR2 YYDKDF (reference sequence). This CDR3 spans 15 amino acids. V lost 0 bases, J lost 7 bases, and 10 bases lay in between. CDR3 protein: CATSRDVRRNSPLHF. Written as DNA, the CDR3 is TGTGCCACCAGCAGAGATGTTCGGAGAAATTCACCCCTCCACTTT.

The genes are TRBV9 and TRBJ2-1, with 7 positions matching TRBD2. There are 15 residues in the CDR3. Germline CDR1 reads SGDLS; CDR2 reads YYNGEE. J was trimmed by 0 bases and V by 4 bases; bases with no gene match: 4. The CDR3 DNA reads TGTGCCAGCAGCCCCCGACTAGCCTCCTACAATGAGCAGTTCTTC. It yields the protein CASSPRLASYNEQFF.

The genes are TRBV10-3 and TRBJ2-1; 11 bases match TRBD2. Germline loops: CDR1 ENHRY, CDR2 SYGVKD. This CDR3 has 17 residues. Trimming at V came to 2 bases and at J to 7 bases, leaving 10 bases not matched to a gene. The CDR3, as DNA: TGTGCCATCAGTGAGCTGGCTAGCGGGAGGTCGGGGAATGAGCAGTTCTTC. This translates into CAISELASGRSGNEQFF.

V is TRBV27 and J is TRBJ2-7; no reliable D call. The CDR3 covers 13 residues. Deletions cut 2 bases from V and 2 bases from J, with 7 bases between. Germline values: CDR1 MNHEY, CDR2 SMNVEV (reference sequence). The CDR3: CASSLKSPYEQYF. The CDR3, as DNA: TGTGCCAGCAGTTTAAAGAGCCCCTACGAGCAGTACTTC.

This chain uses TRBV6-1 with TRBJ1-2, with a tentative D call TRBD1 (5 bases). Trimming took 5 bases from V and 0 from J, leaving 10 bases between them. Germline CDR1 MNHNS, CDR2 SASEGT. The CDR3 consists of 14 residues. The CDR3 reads CASSLKTANYGYTF. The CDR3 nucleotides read TGTGCCAGCAGTCTCAAGACAGCTAACTATGGCTACACCTTC.

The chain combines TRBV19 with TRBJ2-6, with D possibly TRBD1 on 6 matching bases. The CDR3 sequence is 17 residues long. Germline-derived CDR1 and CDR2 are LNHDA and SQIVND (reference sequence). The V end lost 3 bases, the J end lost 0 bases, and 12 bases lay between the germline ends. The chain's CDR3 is CASSIDGTSSGANVLTF. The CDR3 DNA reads TGTGCCAGTAGTATCGACGGGACAAGCTCTGGGGCCAACGTCCTGACTTTC.

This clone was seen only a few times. CDR3 region: CASSEDRGSTRGYTF. The CDR3 nucleotides read TGTGCCAGCAGTGAAGATCGGGGTAGCACCCGAGGCTACACCTTC. V usage is TRBV2 and J usage is TRBJ1-2; D is ambiguous. Germline values: CDR1 SNHLY, CDR2 FYNNEI. This CDR3 has 15 amino acids. Trimming pared 1 base from V and 8 bases from J, leaving 17 bases between. Filled out from reference TRBV2 and TRBJ1-2, the complete variable domain reads EPEVTQTPSHQVTQMGQEVILRCVPISNHLYFYWYRQILGQKVEFLVSFYNNEISEKSEIFDDQFSVERPDGSNFTLKIRSTKLEDSAMYFCASSEDRGSTRGYTFGSGTRLTVV.

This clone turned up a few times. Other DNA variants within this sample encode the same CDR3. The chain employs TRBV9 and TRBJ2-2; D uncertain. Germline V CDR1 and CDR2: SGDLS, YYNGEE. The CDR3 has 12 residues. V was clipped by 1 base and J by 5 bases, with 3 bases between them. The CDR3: CASSVSTGELFF. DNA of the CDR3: TGTGCCAGCAGCGTATCAACCGGGGAGCTGTTTTTT.